These 22 T cell receptor beta chains were all obtained from the same sample, sequenced in a study of identical twins. Each CDR3 protein gets one entry after TCRdb re-called the 5' RACE reads with MiXCR. The sample shows under 300,000 distinct CDR3 sequences, more than 13% of them seen only once. The sequencing input was memory (CD45RO+) T cells sorted from blood. The source of these receptors is a woman younger than 35 in good health.

The chain has TRBV7-9 and TRBJ1-1; D might be TRBD1 (5 bases). Germline CDR1 reads SEHNR; CDR2 reads FQNEAQ (reference sequence). V dropped 4 bases and J dropped 3 bases, with 6 bases sitting between them. The CDR3 covers 12 residues. CDR3 nucleotides: TGTGCCAGCAGCTCACAGGACACTGAAGCTTTCTTT. As protein: CASSSQDTEAFF.

The chain combines TRBV20-1 with TRBJ1-2; tentatively, D is TRBD1 (5 bases). V lost 0 bases and J 8 bases, leaving 10 bases between the germline ends. CDR3 length: 12 amino acids. The germline gives CDR1 DFQATT, CDR2 SNEGSKA (reference sequence). Here the CDR3 reads CSARDRGQGYTF. The DNA for the CDR3 is TGCAGTGCTAGAGATCGAGGACAAGGCTACACCTTC.

There are a few counts of this clonotype. The chain recombines TRBV27 with TRBJ2-7; 9 bases fit TRBD1. This CDR3 spans 18 amino acids. Germline CDR1 and CDR2: MNHEY and SMNVEV (reference sequence). V was clipped by 0 bases and J by 1 base; unmatched bases: 10. The CDR3 coding sequence is TGTGCCAGCAGTTTATCGCCCGGGACAGGGTGGAGGTCCTACGAGCAGTACTTC. This sequence encodes CASSLSPGTGWRSYEQYF.

V gene TRBV20-1 combines with J gene TRBJ1-2; TRBD1 aligns across 8 bases. The CDR3 has 13 amino acids. Germline loops: CDR1 DFQATT, CDR2 SNEGSKA (reference sequence). Trimming removed 4 bases from V and 0 bases from J; junction bases left unmatched: 1. CDR3 DNA sequence: TGCAGTGCTATACAGGGGGCTAACTATGGCTACACCTTC. This encodes CSAIQGANYGYTF.

This clonotype came up a few times. The rearrangement links TRBV4-3 to TRBJ2-3; D remains ambiguous. From germline, CDR1 is LGHNA and CDR2 YSLEER. V was clipped by 0 bases and J by 6 bases, with 19 bases between them. CDR3 size: 17 residues. CDR3 sequence: CASSQERPSLGLDTQYF. The CDR3 nucleotides read TGCGCCAGCAGCCAAGAACGGCCTAGTCTAGGTTTGGATACGCAGTATTTT.

The V call is TRBV11-2, the J call TRBJ2-7; TRBD2 matches at 7 bases. J was trimmed by 4 bases and V by 1 base; bases with no gene match: 7. CDR1 and CDR2 from the germline V gene are SGHAT and FQNNGV. This CDR3 spans 15 amino acids. The CDR3 region is CASSLGAGERYEQYF. Here the CDR3 DNA reads TGTGCCAGCAGCTTAGGGGCGGGAGAAAGATACGAGCAGTACTTC.

This clonotype has a handful of counts. Here the CDR3 DNA reads TGTGCCAGCAGCGTAGAATTGATCGGGCCCCAGCATTTT. Its translation: CASSVELIGPQHF. The J gene is TRBJ1-5, the V gene TRBV9; D is uncertain. V was shortened by 0 bases and J by 9 bases, with 10 bases between the two germline ends. This CDR3 comprises 13 residues. Germline CDR1 SGDLS, CDR2 YYNGEE.

The J gene is TRBJ2-1, the V gene TRBV20-1; TRBD2 aligns across 7 bases. The CDR3 contains 17 residues. Germline assignment: CDR1 DFQATT and CDR2 SNEGSKA (reference sequence). Losses at the gene ends were 3 bases for V and 6 bases for J; bases not matched to a gene: 17. CDR3 amino acids: CSARFPRVHTGGNEQFF. CDR3 coding DNA: TGCAGTGCTAGGTTCCCACGGGTCCACACGGGGGGCAATGAGCAGTTCTTC.

This clonotype was seen only a few times. The V and J genes are TRBV11-2 and TRBJ2-1, with 10 bases identical to TRBD1. The J segment lost 9 bases and the V segment lost 5 bases, leaving 13 bases of the junction unmatched. CDR3 length equals 16 residues. Per germline, CDR1 SGHAT and CDR2 FQNNGV. CDR3 amino acids: CASSPPRDRGVSEQFF. CDR3 nucleotides: TGTGCCAGCAGCCCCCCCCGGGACAGGGGAGTCAGTGAGCAGTTCTTC.

This clonotype was observed a handful of times. The CDR3 sequence is CATSRDPGLNTEAFF. CDR3 nucleotides: TGTGCCACCAGCAGAGATCCAGGCTTGAACACTGAAGCTTTCTTT. The V call is TRBV15, the J call TRBJ1-1; no definite D call. Germline values: CDR1 LNHNV, CDR2 YYDKDF (reference sequence). Trimming took 0 bases from V and 0 from J, leaving 8 bases between them. The CDR3 is 15 amino acids. Supplemented by reference TRBV15 and TRBJ1-1, the full variable domain reads DAMVIQNPRYQVTQFGKPVTLSCSQTLNHNVMYWYQQKSSQAPKLLFHYYDKDFNNEADTPDNFQSRRPNTSFCFLDIRSPGLGDTAMYLCATSRDPGLNTEAFFGQGTRLTVV.

This clonotype was observed many times. The J gene is TRBJ2-1, the V gene TRBV7-2; D is possibly TRBD1 or TRBD2 (5 bases each). This CDR3 has 14 amino acids. Germline values: CDR1 SGHTA, CDR2 FQGNSA. The V end was cut by 7 bases, the J end by 5 bases, with 15 bases between. The CDR3 bases are TGTGCCAGCATCCAAGGGGAGTATAACAATGAGCAGTTCTTC. Translated: CASIQGEYNNEQFF. Variable domain in full (rest from reference TRBV7-2 and TRBJ2-1): GAGVSQSPSNKVTEKGKDVELRCDPISGHTALYWYRQSLGQGLEFLIYFQGNSAPDKSGLPSDRFSAERTGGSVSTLTIQRTQQEDSAVYLCASIQGEYNNEQFFGPGTRLTVL.

This sequence joins TRBV3-1 and TRBJ2-3; either TRBD1 or TRBD2 may fit D (5 bases each). The germline gives CDR1 LGHDT, CDR2 YNNKEL (reference sequence). CDR3 length: 12 amino acids. Trimming took 3 bases from V and 7 from J, leaving 8 bases between them. The CDR3, as DNA: TGTGCCAGCAGCCACGGGGCAAATACGCAGTATTTT. Translated, it gives CASSHGANTQYF.

The rearrangement joins TRBV20-1 to TRBJ2-7; D is perhaps TRBD1 (6 bases). The CDR3 has 13 residues. In germline, CDR1 is DFQATT, CDR2 SNEGSKA (reference sequence). The V gene lost 1 base and the J gene lost 2 bases, with 9 bases spanning the gap. CDR3 loop: CSARGTETYEQYF. The DNA of the CDR3 is TGCAGTGCTAGAGGGACAGAGACCTACGAGCAGTACTTC.

This clonotype was counted only a few times. V usage is TRBV2 and J usage is TRBJ1-2, with 7 bases that match TRBD1. This CDR3 has 10 residues. V gave up 8 bases and J gave up 10 bases; unmatched junction bases: 4. CDR1 is SNHLY and CDR2 is FYNNEI in the germline V gene. The chain's CDR3 is CASGTDHYTF. The CDR3 DNA is TGTGCCAGCGGGACAGACCACTACACCTTC. The full variable domain, in which reference TRBV2 and TRBJ1-2 provide the parts outside the CDR3, is EPEVTQTPSHQVTQMGQEVILRCVPISNHLYFYWYRQILGQKVEFLVSFYNNEISEKSEIFDDQFSVERPDGSNFTLKIRSTKLEDSAMYFCASGTDHYTFGSGTRLTVV.

The CDR3 spells CSAEGQGPITQYF. The CDR3 DNA is TGCAGTGCGGAAGGACAGGGCCCCATTACGCAGTATTTT. The chain recombines TRBV20-1 with TRBJ2-3; 8 bases are shared with TRBD1. V was pared by 6 bases and J by 8 bases, with 10 bases of the junction left unmatched. From germline, CDR1 is DFQATT and CDR2 SNEGSKA (reference sequence). This CDR3 has 13 amino acids.

V and J are TRBV29-1 and TRBJ2-3; D gene unclear. Germline V gene lookup returns CDR1 SQVTM and CDR2 ANQGSEA. The V end lost 5 bases, the J end lost 6 bases, and 15 bases lay between the germline ends. CDR3 length: 13 residues. The CDR3 sequence: CSVRSGFKDTQYF. The CDR3 DNA reads TGCAGCGTTCGGTCCGGGTTTAAGGATACGCAGTATTTT.

This clonotype was detected ten times or more. This chain connects TRBV5-1 to TRBJ2-5; 11 nucleotides match TRBD2. The CDR3 consists of 19 residues. The germline V gene has CDR1 SGHRS and CDR2 YFSETQ. The V and J ends lost 4 bases and 2 bases, in that order; junction bases with no gene match: 16. CDR3 bases: TGCGCCAGCAGCCCGGGGCAGACTAGCGGGATCATGTTTCAAGAGACCCAGTACTTC. Translated, it gives CASSPGQTSGIMFQETQYF.

This clonotype has more than one count but fewer than ten. The chain recombines TRBV20-1 with TRBJ2-3; D perhaps matches TRBD1 (5 bases). The CDR3 sequence is 14 residues long. Trimming took 4 bases from V and 1 from J, leaving 12 bases between them. Germline CDR1 is DFQATT and CDR2 is SNEGSKA (reference sequence). The CDR3 protein is CSAIPAGRTDTQYF. The CDR3 DNA sequence: TGCAGTGCTATCCCGGCAGGGCGCACAGATACGCAGTATTTT.

The V call is TRBV27, the J call TRBJ1-4; D is possibly TRBD1 (5 bases). V lost 8 bases and J lost 7, with 14 bases in between. This CDR3 is 13 amino acids long. From germline, CDR1 is MNHEY and CDR2 SMNVEV (reference sequence). CDR3 residues: CASALVGGEKLFF. CDR3 DNA: TGTGCCAGCGCTTTGGTCGGGGGTGAAAAACTGTTTTTT. The variable domain in full, with the rest retrieved from reference TRBV27 and TRBJ1-4, is EAQVTQNPRYLITVTGKKLTVTCSQNMNHEYMSWYRQDPGLGLRQIYYSMNVEVTDKGDVPEGYKVSRKEKRNFPLILESPSPNQTSLYFCASALVGGEKLFFGSGTQLSVL.

The sample holds many counts of this clonotype. This chain uses TRBV5-6 with TRBJ2-5; no clear D gene. V was shortened by 4 bases and J by 5 bases, with 12 bases between the two germline ends. Germline V lookup: CDR1 SGHDT, CDR2 YYEEEE. This CDR3 is 13 amino acids long. This CDR3 is CASSAALLETQYF. The CDR3 region has the DNA TGTGCCAGCAGCGCGGCCCTATTGGAGACCCAGTACTTC.

This chain uses TRBV20-1 with TRBJ2-5, with D possibly being TRBD2 (6 bases). The CDR3 loop spans 18 amino acids. Germline loops: CDR1 DFQATT, CDR2 SNEGSKA (reference sequence). V lost 0 bases, J lost 5 bases, and 25 bases lay in between. This CDR3 is CSARDAGIGTTYRETQYF. For the CDR3, the DNA is TGCAGTGCTAGAGATGCGGGGATAGGGACCACATACAGGGAGACCCAGTACTTC.

The chain carries TRBV18 and TRBJ1-1, with TRBD1 matching over 7 bases. Per the germline V gene, CDR1 is KGHSH and CDR2 is LQKENI. The J segment lost 1 base and the V segment lost 3 bases, leaving 11 bases of the junction unmatched. The CDR3 spans 17 residues. Written as DNA, the CDR3 is TGTGCCAGCTCACCCGCCGGGACAGCTAACACGAACACTGAAGCTTTCTTT. Encoded protein: CASSPAGTANTNTEAFF.